The T cell receptor beta chain under discussion was sequenced for a study of blood T cell repertoires in COVID-19. The CDR3 runs 12 residues. V dropped 4 bases and J dropped 8 bases, with 10 bases sitting between them. Per the germline V gene, CDR1 is SGDLS and CDR2 is YYNGEE. Method: immunoSEQ multiplex PCR; TCRdb's copy keeps in-frame clones and lacks some. The sample holds 200,000 to 250,000 clones, 80% to 85% seen once. The sequenced sample consisted of PBMCs or T cells enriched from blood (not recorded which). The clonotype was recovered from a woman aged 35 to 49 who had recovered from COVID-19. This chain uses TRBV9 with TRBJ2-1; D not resolved. For the CDR3, the DNA is TGTGCCAGCAGCTTGGGCTTTGATGAGCAGTTCTTC. Protein sequence: CASSLGFDEQFF.